This T cell receptor beta chain was recovered during a study of PD-1 blockade in classical Hodgkin lymphoma. About this clone: Antigen unknown.

Measured with immunoSEQ multiplex PCR; TCRdb has only the in-frame clones, and not every one. This sample yields tens of thousands of clones, of which approximately 84% are seen a single time; roughly 2.5% belongs to the top ten. Trimming removed 1 base at V and 3 bases at J, with 13 bases between. CDR1 and CDR2 from the germline V gene are SGHDN and FVKESK. The CDR3 runs to 15 residues. Study results and caveats: Patients starting nivolumab less than 1 year after ASCT had lower diversity and were excluded from later analyses. Newly diagnosed patients were reported to exhibit reduced baseline TCR diversity relative to healthy donors. CD4+ TCR diversity climbed significantly by C4D1, unlike CD8+ TCR diversity. The baseline diversity of complete responders showed similarity to that of newly diagnosed patients.

With no exception, relapse followed autologous stem cell transplantation in all patients, and brentuximab vedotin exposure varied. The chain couples TRBV14 to TRBJ2-7; D might be TRBD2 (5 bases). The source of this sequence is a human donor with classical Hodgkin lymphoma. The source material was peripheral blood mononuclear cells (PBMCs), sampled at baseline. In DNA, the CDR3 is TGTGCCAGCAGCCAAGGGGAACGGGGTCTCTACGAGCAGTACTTC. It codes for CASSQGERGLYEQYF.